The entry below describes one TCR beta chain. Its recognized antigen is unknown. No qualities accompany the bases; no much larger clone lies one base away. In the germline V gene, CDR1 corresponds to LGHNT and CDR2 to FRNRAP. Cut back by 3 bases and 5 bases, the V and J ends lie 12 bases apart. Reading from cysteine to phenylalanine, the CDR3 counts 14 amino acids. Only the CDR3 DNA stays, 42 bases, in frame from base 1. The library was made by the immunoSEQ multiplex PCR assay. For the multiplex PCR, a mixture combining 60 forward primers for TCR Vbeta segments and 13 reverse primers for TCR Jbeta segments was used. The CDR3 region of rearranged TCR beta genes was amplified from genomic DNA with a multiplex PCR assay. The amplified TCR beta libraries were sequenced on the Illumina HiSeq System as 87-base-pair reads. The source study handled its data this way. In a later analysis, roughly 80 million unique TCR beta chains were counted across the approximately 670 repertoires, and approximately 11 million of these chains were shared by at least two donors. Raw reads were error-corrected and collapsed into unique sequences with a nearest-neighbor algorithm that merged closely related sequences to remove PCR and sequencing errors. To assign V, D and J gene segments, CDR3 sequences were aligned to IMGT reference sequences. For a sequence to be retained, a match of at least six nucleotides was required to both a V gene segment and a J gene segment. A rearrangement counted as productive if the CDR3 had no stop codons and remained in frame with V and J, and every other rearrangement counted as non-productive. Following IMGT convention, CDR3 was defined as the stretch from the second conserved V-encoded cysteine to the conserved J-encoded phenylalanine. Sequences without an unambiguous match to a single V gene segment were excluded from the earlier analysis of 450 to 750 of the donors. In an earlier analysis of 587 of the donors, V segments were called functional above 56.7% productive rearrangements and were called segregating when the between-donor standard deviation exceeded 5%. To diagnose cytomegalovirus status from the catalog of TCR beta chain sequences, a statistical classification framework was built. In a later analysis, V and J genes were assigned by comparing TCR nucleotide sequences against IMGT/GENE-DB human TR gene sequences. A later analysis assigned CDR3 sequences and most-parsimonious VDJ recombination scenarios with the TCRdist pipeline. In a later analysis, every TCR beta chain was defined by the combination of its CDR3 amino acid sequence and its V-gene family, and reads without a unique V-gene family were dropped. To address suspected cross-contamination and a sequencing artifact, a later analysis removed a few hundred highly shared, low-generation-probability nucleotide sequences. For each public chain, a later analysis derived a clonal expansion index from normalized ranks of inferred template counts within each repertoire. In a later analysis, generation probabilities were computed with a VDJ recombination model fitted to out-of-frame rearrangements, and the resulting probabilities were checked against IGoR. In a later analysis, hypergeometric tests were used to score TCR-TCR, TCR-HLA and TCR-CMV co-occurrence, with a repertoire-size bias correction applied to TCR pairs. False discovery rates were estimated in a later analysis by permuting HLA or CMV assignments 20 times. In a later analysis, co-occurring TCRs were grouped using DBSCAN, with TCRdist sequence similarity added in when clustering inside HLA-allele-positive subsets. Repertoires with fewer than 30,000 or more than 120,000 public chains were left out of co-occurrence clustering, as were several repertoires with anomalous nucleotide sharing. TCRdb's version of the immuneACCESS table is confined to in-frame rearrangements and falls short of the full clone set. An unresolved V gene accounts for under half of the shortfall where checked; the remainder is of unknown origin. The DNA gave D and trimming, while V, J and clone size come from that table. The table for this sample lists about 140,000 clones; around 80% of them were counted only once. The ten top clones hold less than 1.5% of the sample.

This record comes from a study of cytomegalovirus exposure and HLA in healthy donors (TCRdb year 2017). Context from the whole study: According to an earlier analysis of 587 of the donors, 150 million to 200 million T cells yielded over 90 million unique TCR beta sequences and 276 Gb of sequence data. About 280 gigabases of sequencing data and tens of millions of unique TCR sequences made up an early release that covered under 750 HLA-typed donors. Of the 350 to 450 genotyped donors, around 81% fell in the genetic ancestry cluster associated with self-reported Caucasian donors. The study was designed to test whether signatures of past pathogen exposure could be identified by cataloging public T cell receptors. The T cell repertoires of some 670 subjects were profiled by immunosequencing and related to cytomegalovirus serostatus. Besides the first cohort of 666 subjects, a separate validation cohort made up of around 120 different subjects was used. To predict cytomegalovirus infection status, the study brought together high-throughput TCR immunosequencing, statistical association of individual TCRs with disease status, and machine learning. A later analysis re-examined previously published TCR beta repertoires from 500 to 700 donors and added high-resolution HLA genotyping to investigate patterns of TCR occurrence. Rather than using new phenotypic data, the later analysis identified candidate immune exposures from TCR beta sequences and from how often those sequences occurred across donors. An earlier analysis of 587 of the donors used high-throughput TCR beta sequencing to judge whether each TCR beta V gene segment behaved as functional or pseudogenic. Donor age, sex, ethnicity and CMV serostatus were compiled together with the repertoire data. A later genetic analysis used genome-wide SNP genotypes for about three fifths of the 666 donors, treating that subset as a discovery cohort. All discovery cohort repertoires had been generated using a single sequencing platform. HLA typing included class I and class II loci at four-digit resolution. Typing coverage differed by locus: A, B, C, DRB1 and DQB1 were typed in roughly 620-630 donors, DQA1 in about 560, DPA1 in around 600, and DPB1 in around 490. Because of strong linkage in the cohort, a few DR-DQ haplotypes were treated as single units for association and clustering. Among some 410 genotyped donors of the cohort, an average of about 240,000 unique TCR beta nucleotide sequences were sequenced per donor, roughly a sixth of them non-productive. Results and caveats for the whole study, not just this receptor: While some public TCRs were present in many individuals, most TCR sequences turned up only very rarely across donors. Because counts were too low, roughly 17 rarely observed V segments, including chromosome 9 orphons, were left out of the earlier analysis of a few hundred of the donors. Because some donors lacked HLA typing at each locus, the association tests relied only on the typed subset. The classifier was reported to diagnose cytomegalovirus status with high specificity and sensitivity in both the original and validation cohorts. According to the authors, the approach could potentially be generalized to other disease states and immunological phenotypes. In an earlier analysis of about 600 of the donors, most TCR beta V segments appeared in productive rearrangements about 87% or about 30% of the time, broadly matching IMGT annotations. Specific HLA alleles were associated with about 17,000 TCR beta sequences at a false discovery rate of 0.05 in a later analysis. Immune exposure information for the cohort was limited to CMV serostatus. Strong co-occurrence of HLA alleles, especially DR and DQ, made assigning TCR associations to individual alleles difficult. A group of highly shared sequence variants was considered likely to be a technical artifact of the sequencing pipeline. The study listed approximately 150 TCR beta chains as associated with cytomegalovirus. In this cohort, only TCR beta chains were sequenced, and detectable features were limited by the absence of alpha or paired-chain data. In a later genetic analysis, fewer N-insertions in productive TCRs were reported among donors in an Asian-associated ancestry cluster than the roughly 700-donor mean. According to a later analysis, parvovirus B19, influenza, CMV and Epstein-Barr virus appeared linked to several top co-occurrence clusters. Linkage disequilibrium might explain the correlated functional status among segregating V segments, but an unknown experimental factor could not be excluded. A few of the identified cytomegalovirus-associated TCR beta chains were confirmed in vitro to be specific for cytomegalovirus antigens. A further reported finding was that TCR beta sequences accurately predicted the HLA-A and HLA-B alleles for most subjects in the first cohort. In a later analysis, the rate of TCR association differed among HLA loci, with DRB1 alleles having the most associated TCRs and HLA-C alleles having the fewest. In a later analysis, HLA-associated TCR beta chains were found to be more clonally expanded and to have lower generation probabilities than equally common non-associated chains. Some IMGT-functional V segments, including TRBV6-2 and TRBV6-3, could not be told apart with the 87-base-pair reads, so those segments were excluded. Most CMV-associated TCR beta chains appeared to be HLA-restricted in a later analysis, and the HLA associations seemed to be driven largely by CMV exposure. The presence/absence analyses assumed that sequencing depth was roughly uniform across donors, and that assumption may not be true. V-gene and J-gene trimming of TCR beta chains was associated with a missense DCLRE1C variant in a later genetic analysis, and the association was replicated in an independent cohort.

The cohort was made up of hundreds of healthy bone marrow donors. All cohort members were sampled while nominally healthy, although unrecorded immune exposures were likely present. The donor tested CMV seronegative and was one of the 352 seronegative cohort members. A peripheral blood sample was provided by each donor, and peripheral blood mononuclear cells were used for TCR beta sequencing. The Qiagen DNeasy Blood Extraction Kit was used to extract genomic DNA from the blood cell samples. The receptor was derived from a female donor in good health and CMV-seronegative. The chain uses TRBV12-5 and TRBJ2-3; TRBD1 might be the D gene, on 6 matching bases. Sequences were obtained from PBMCs. In nucleotide form, the sequence is TGTGCTAGTGGTTTAAGCGGCAGGGGAGATACGCAGTATTTT. It encodes CASGLSGRGDTQYF.